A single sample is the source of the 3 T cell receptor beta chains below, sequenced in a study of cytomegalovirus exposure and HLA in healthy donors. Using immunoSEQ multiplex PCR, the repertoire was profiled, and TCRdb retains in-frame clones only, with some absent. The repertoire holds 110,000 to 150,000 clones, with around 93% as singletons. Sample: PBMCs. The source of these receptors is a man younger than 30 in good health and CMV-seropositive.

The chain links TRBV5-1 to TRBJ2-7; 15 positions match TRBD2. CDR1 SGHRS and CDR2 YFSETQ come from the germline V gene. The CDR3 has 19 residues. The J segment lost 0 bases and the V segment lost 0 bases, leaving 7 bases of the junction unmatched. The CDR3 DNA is TGCGCCAGCAGCTTGGCCACCGGGACTAGCGGGAGGAGCTCCTACGAGCAGTACTTC. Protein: CASSLATGTSGRSSYEQYF. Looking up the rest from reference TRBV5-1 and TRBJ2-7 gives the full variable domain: KAGVTQTPRYLIKTRGQQVTLSCSPISGHRSVSWYQQTPGQGLQFLFEYFSETQRNKGNFPGRFSGRQFSNSRSEMNVSTLELGDSALYLCASSLATGTSGRSSYEQYFGPGTRLTVT.

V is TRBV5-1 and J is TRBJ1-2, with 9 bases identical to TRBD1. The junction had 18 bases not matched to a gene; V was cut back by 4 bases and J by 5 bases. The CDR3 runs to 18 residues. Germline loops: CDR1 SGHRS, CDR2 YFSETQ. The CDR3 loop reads CASSPTGQGNGPGYGYTF. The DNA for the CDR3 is TGCGCCAGCAGCCCCACGGGACAGGGTAATGGTCCGGGATATGGCTACACCTTC.

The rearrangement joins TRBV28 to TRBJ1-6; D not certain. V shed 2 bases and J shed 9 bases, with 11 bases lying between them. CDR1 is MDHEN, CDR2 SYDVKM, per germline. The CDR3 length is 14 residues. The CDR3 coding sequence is TGTGCCAGCAGTTTAGTGCAGCGGGCTTCACCCCTCCACTTT. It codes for CASSLVQRASPLHF.